This T cell receptor beta chain was observed in a study of CD8+CD57+ T cells in acquired aplastic anemia. Investigators profiled TCR beta VDJ and CDR3 from genomic DNA template. TCRdb recomputed calls from the reads with MiXCR, one row per CDR3 protein. The profile shows about 400,000 distinct CDR3 sequences, 55% to 75% of them singletons. The CDR3 has 15 residues. The V gene lost 5 bases and the J gene lost 8 bases, with 21 bases spanning the gap. Germline assignment: CDR1 LNHDA and CDR2 SQIVND (reference sequence). This clonotype was seen repeatedly, ten times or more. This clonotype was obtained from a human donor in good health, serving as a control. V is TRBV19 and J is TRBJ1-1; D perhaps matches TRBD1 (5 bases). The sample taken for sequencing was sorted CD4+, CD8+, or CD8+CD57+ T cells (not recorded which) from PBMCs. The CDR3 sequence: CASSLQVRGTDEAFF. In DNA form, the CDR3 reads TGTGCCAGTAGTTTACAGGTTAGAGGGACTGACGAAGCTTTCTTT.